One sample yielded the 10 T cell receptor beta chains listed below, sequenced in a study of cytomegalovirus exposure and HLA in healthy donors. The PCR made use of 60 Vbeta and 13 Jbeta primers. The protocol was immunoSEQ multiplex PCR, while the TCRdb copy is restricted to in-frame clones and leaves out a portion. The sample holds some 100,000 clones, 75% to 85% seen once. The specimen was PBMCs. All receptors derive from a woman aged 18 to 35 in good health and CMV-seronegative.

Concerning this clone itself: The junction and the germline gene differ at one end; a read error may be behind it. The same CDR3 arises from other DNA sequences in this sample as well. This chain uses TRBV5-4 with TRBJ2-2; possible D gene TRBD2, 7 bases. CDR3 length: 16 amino acids. Germline V gives CDR1 SGHNT, CDR2 YYREEE (reference sequence). CDR3 in amino acids: CASTIGLAVTKGELFF. Here the CDR3 DNA reads TGTGCCAGCACCATAGGGCTAGCGGTGACGAAGGGGGAGCTGTTCTTT.

V usage is TRBV11-2 and J usage is TRBJ2-1; TRBD2 matches 12 bases. The V gene's germline CDR1 is SGHAT and CDR2 FQNNGV. Losses at the gene ends were 5 bases for V and 3 bases for J; bases not matched to a gene: 5. The CDR3 runs to 16 residues. The CDR3 DNA reads as TGTGCCAGCAGCACACTAGCGGGGGGATTCTACAATGAGCAGTTCTTC. It specifies CASSTLAGGFYNEQFF. The full variable domain, completed using reference TRBV11-2 and TRBJ2-1, is EAGVAQSPRYKIIEKRQSVAFWCNPISGHATLYWYQQILGQGPKLLIQFQNNGVVDDSQLPKDRFSAERLKGVDSTLKIQPAKLEDSAVYLCASSTLAGGFYNEQFFGPGTRLTVL.

On this clone: At one of its ends the junction is not consistent with the germline gene, which may arise from a read error. J is TRBJ2-7 and V is TRBV7-9; tentatively, D is TRBD2 (5 bases). Germline-derived CDR1 and CDR2 are SEHNR and FQNEAQ (reference sequence). This CDR3 contains 12 residues. CDR3 DNA: TGTTCCAGCAGGAAGGGAGCCTACGAGCAGTACTTC. Its translation: CSSRKGAYEQYF.

This clone was seen just once. The genes are TRBV9 and TRBJ2-7, with 7 bases aligning to TRBD1. The CDR3 contains 14 residues. V trimming: 3 bases; J trimming: 4 bases; junction bases outside the gene matches: 7. The V gene's germline CDR1 is SGDLS and CDR2 YYNGEE. This CDR3 is CASSEGQRGYEQYF. As DNA, the CDR3 is TGTGCCAGCAGCGAGGGACAGAGGGGGTACGAGCAGTACTTC.

This sequence joins TRBV6-1 and TRBJ2-1; TRBD2 agrees at 7 bases. The length of the CDR3 is 15 residues. V dropped 7 bases and J dropped 5; count of bases not matched to a gene: 11. The germline V gene encodes CDR1 MNHNS and CDR2 SASEGT. The CDR3, as DNA: TGTGCCAGCACTTGGAACAGCGGGACCGACAATGAGCAGTTCTTC. Amino acids: CASTWNSGTDNEQFF.

This chain uses TRBV7-9 with TRBJ1-1; D not certain. This CDR3 contains 15 residues. With 0 bases removed from V and 0 bases from J, the gap between germline ends came to 8 bases. The germline V gene has CDR1 SEHNR and CDR2 FQNEAQ (reference sequence). CDR3 bases: TGTGCCAGCAGCTTAGCAGGAGGCGTGAACACTGAAGCTTTCTTT. Translated: CASSLAGGVNTEAFF. Looking up the rest from reference TRBV7-9 and TRBJ1-1 gives the full variable domain: DTGVSQNPRHKITKRGQNVTFRCDPISEHNRLYWYRQTLGQGPEFLTYFQNEAQLEKSRLLSDRFSAERPKGSFSTLEIQRTEQGDSAMYLCASSLAGGVNTEAFFGQGTRLTVV.

The chain combines TRBV5-1 with TRBJ2-2, with 13 bases that match TRBD2. The CDR3 length is 18 residues. V trimming: 0 bases; J trimming: 3 bases; junction bases outside the gene matches: 5. Germline CDR1 reads SGHRS; CDR2 reads YFSETQ. This chain's CDR3 is CASSLATSGGADTGELFF. CDR3 nucleotide sequence: TGCGCCAGCAGCTTGGCTACTAGCGGGGGGGCCGACACCGGGGAGCTGTTTTTT.

V and J are TRBV11-2 and TRBJ2-5, with 8 bases aligning to TRBD1. V lost 1 base to trimming and J lost 0 bases; unmatched junction nucleotides: 4. CDR3 length: 16 amino acids. In germline, CDR1 is SGHAT, CDR2 FQNNGV. As DNA, the CDR3 is TGTGCCAGCAGCTTAGCCAGGGGGCTCGACCAAGAGACCCAGTACTTC. Its protein product is CASSLARGLDQETQYF. The full variable domain, with the rest looked up from reference TRBV11-2 and TRBJ2-5, is EAGVAQSPRYKIIEKRQSVAFWCNPISGHATLYWYQQILGQGPKLLIQFQNNGVVDDSQLPKDRFSAERLKGVDSTLKIQPAKLEDSAVYLCASSLARGLDQETQYFGPGTRLLVL.

The chain carries TRBV30 and TRBJ1-2, with 7 bases matching TRBD1. With 3 bases clipped from V and 2 bases from J, the junction kept 9 bases outside the gene matches. The CDR3 spans 15 residues. Germline V gene sequence: CDR1 GTSNPN, CDR2 SVGIG (reference sequence). The CDR3 loop is CAWRPPGGWNYGYTF. The CDR3 region has the DNA TGTGCCTGGAGGCCGCCAGGGGGATGGAACTATGGCTACACCTTC.

The V call is TRBV9, the J call TRBJ2-5; 10 bases are a match to TRBD2. Per germline, CDR1 SGDLS and CDR2 YYNGEE. The CDR3 sequence is 14 residues long. The J segment lost 5 bases and the V segment lost 4 bases, leaving 5 bases of the junction unmatched. The CDR3 nucleotides read TGTGCCAGCAGCTCCCTTAGCGGGAGGGAGACCCAGTACTTC. Its protein product is CASSSLSGRETQYF.